A single sample gave rise to the 26 T cell receptor beta chains below, sequenced in a study of T cells in Graves' hyperthyroidism and ophthalmopathy. Amplification of TCR beta CDR3 regions used RNA as the template. The HTBI primer set was used in a first-round RT-PCR of the TCR CDR3. TCRdb processed the multiplex PCR reads anew with MiXCR; each CDR3 protein has one entry. Altogether approximately 620,000 distinct CDR3 sequences are present, more than 11% being singletons, with the ten largest covering around 5.4%. The sample taken for sequencing was blood. The receptors come from a young woman with Graves' hyperthyroidism that later progressed to Graves' ophthalmopathy.

Turning to this clonotype: A much bigger clone sits one base away, suggesting this may be a read error. The chain is built from TRBV6-5 and TRBJ1-1; possible D gene TRBD1, 5 bases. The CDR3 totals 15 residues. Germline CDR1 reads MNHEY; CDR2 reads SVGAGI. The CDR3 coding sequence is TGTACCAGCAGTTATTGGGGGGTGGGTAAGTCTGAAGCTTTCTTT. Protein product: CTSSYWGVGKSEAFF.

This clonotype was detected ten times or more. The chain carries TRBV7-2 and TRBJ2-1; 8 bases map to TRBD2. Trimming removed 1 base from V and 8 bases from J; junction bases left unmatched: 10. In germline, CDR1 is SGHTA, CDR2 FQGNSA. The CDR3 covers 16 residues. CDR3 amino acids: CASSLDGRGGGYEQFF. The DNA for the CDR3 is TGTGCCAGCAGCTTAGACGGGAGGGGGGGAGGCTATGAGCAGTTCTTC.

CDR3 region: CASSPRDRLNYGYTF. For the CDR3, the DNA is TGTGCCAGCAGCCCCCGGGACAGGCTTAACTATGGCTACACCTTC. This chain uses TRBV9 with TRBJ1-2; 8 bases are shared with TRBD1. The trim removed 4 bases at V and 1 base at J, leaving 6 bases unmatched. Germline V lookup: CDR1 SGDLS, CDR2 YYNGEE. The CDR3 sequence is 15 residues long.

The V gene is TRBV19, the J gene TRBJ1-2; 7 bases match TRBD1. The junction had 8 bases not matched to a gene; V was cut back by 1 base and J by 6 bases. Germline CDR1 LNHDA, CDR2 SQIVND (reference sequence). The length of the CDR3 is 15 residues. The CDR3 coding sequence is TGTGCCAGTAGTATAGGCCCCGGGACAGTGGATGGCTACACCTTC. Its translation: CASSIGPGTVDGYTF. Full variable domain (rest looked up from reference TRBV19 and TRBJ1-2): DGGITQSPKYLFRKEGQNVTLSCEQNLNHDAMYWYRQDPGQGLRLIYYSQIVNDFQKGDIAEGYSVSREKKESFPLTVTSAQKNPTAFYLCASSIGPGTVDGYTFGSGTRLTVV.

This clonotype was seen only a few times. CDR3 bases: TGTGCCAGTAGTATGACCCCGTCACGCTATGGCTACACCTTC. Translating gives CASSMTPSRYGYTF. The V and J genes are TRBV19 and TRBJ1-2; D is ambiguous. The V end was cut by 3 bases, the J end by 4 bases, with 12 bases between. This CDR3 has 14 amino acids. Germline loops: CDR1 LNHDA, CDR2 SQIVND (reference sequence).

Notes on this clonotype: A much larger clonotype is one base distant, so this may be a read error. The chain is built from TRBV20-1 and TRBJ1-5; no clear D. Germline values: CDR1 DFQATT, CDR2 SNEGSKA (reference sequence). The CDR3 runs to 14 residues. CDR3 nucleotide sequence: TGCAGTGCAAGCGGAGGGCCGAAGGGTCAGCCCCGGCATTTT. Protein: CSASGGPKGQPRHF.

This clonotype was seen many times. CDR3 region: CASTSTASNTGELFF. The DNA of the CDR3 is TGCGCCAGCACCTCGACAGCTTCGAACACCGGGGAGCTGTTTTTT. The rearrangement links TRBV5-1 to TRBJ2-2; a weak D match, TRBD1 (5 bases). V was cut by 6 bases and J by 0 bases, with 12 bases left in between. Germline V gives CDR1 SGHRS, CDR2 YFSETQ. The CDR3 spans 15 residues.

The genes are TRBV11-2 and TRBJ2-7; D call uncertain. Trimming removed 1 base from V and 7 bases from J, with 5 bases in between. The CDR3 is made up of 11 amino acids. Germline V gene lookup returns CDR1 SGHAT and CDR2 FQNNGV. CDR3 sequence reads: CASSLVEEQYF. For the CDR3, the DNA is TGTGCCAGCAGCTTAGTCGAGGAGCAGTACTTC.

In this sample, this clonotype turned up many times. This chain uses TRBV6-1 with TRBJ2-1; 12 nucleotides align to TRBD2. The V gene end was trimmed by 5 bases and the J gene end by 8 bases; junction bases not matched to a gene: 7. This CDR3 is built from 15 residues. Germline V gene lookup returns CDR1 MNHNS and CDR2 SASEGT. The CDR3 spells CASSFGASGRDEQFF. For the CDR3, the DNA is TGTGCCAGCAGTTTCGGAGCTAGCGGGAGGGATGAGCAGTTCTTC.

This clonotype was detected only a few times. The chain uses TRBV7-9 and TRBJ1-1, with D perhaps matching TRBD1 (6 bases). V lost 0 bases, J lost 3 bases, and 11 bases lay in between. The CDR3 covers 15 residues. The germline gives CDR1 SEHNR, CDR2 FQNEAQ (reference sequence). Here the CDR3 DNA reads TGTGCCAGCAGCTTAGCGGGTAGGGGGTACACTGAAGCTTTCTTT. It yields the protein CASSLAGRGYTEAFF.

In its sample, this clonotype was seen many times. The genes are TRBV10-3 and TRBJ1-6; D is unresolved. Germline assignment: CDR1 ENHRY and CDR2 SYGVKD. The V end was cut by 2 bases, the J end by 7 bases, with 9 bases between. This CDR3 contains 14 residues. This CDR3 is CAISEVNRNSPLHF. In DNA form, the CDR3 reads TGTGCCATCAGTGAGGTCAACCGAAATTCACCCCTCCACTTT.

This clonotype was counted a single time. The V call is TRBV20-1, the J call TRBJ2-7; D is unclear. Trimming shortened V by 0 bases and J by 0 bases, and 9 bases separated the two germline ends. CDR1 and CDR2 from the germline V gene are DFQATT and SNEGSKA (reference sequence). The CDR3 sequence is 14 residues long. Here the CDR3 reads CSARDGRASYEQYF. In DNA form, the CDR3 reads TGCAGTGCTAGAGATGGAAGGGCCTCCTACGAGCAGTACTTC.

In this sample, this clonotype turned up a few times. The chain recombines TRBV7-6 with TRBJ2-1; the match to TRBD2 covers 8 bases. The CDR3 spans 16 residues. Germline V gene lookup returns CDR1 SGHVS and CDR2 FNYEAQ. The V gene end was trimmed by 5 bases and the J gene end by 4 bases; junction bases not matched to a gene: 10. This CDR3 reads CASSHLWSGGYNEQFF. For the CDR3, the DNA is TGTGCCAGCAGCCACCTTTGGAGCGGGGGATACAATGAGCAGTTCTTC.

This clonotype showed up just a few times. The rearrangement uses TRBV12-3 or TRBV12-4 and TRBJ2-7, with 11 positions matching TRBD2. The V gene end was trimmed by 4 bases and the J gene end by 7 bases; junction bases not matched to a gene: 3. This CDR3 spans 13 amino acids. The chain's CDR3 is CASSYSGRGEQYF. The CDR3 DNA reads as TGTGCCAGCAGTTATAGCGGGAGGGGAGAGCAGTACTTC.

At least ten counts were recorded for this clonotype. The chain combines TRBV20-1 with TRBJ2-7; 13 bases are a match to TRBD2. The CDR3 totals 14 residues. J was trimmed by 3 bases and V by 6 bases; bases with no gene match: 5. Per germline, CDR1 DFQATT and CDR2 SNEGSKA (reference sequence). In DNA form, the CDR3 reads TGCAGTGCACAAGGACTAGCGGGAGACTACGAGCAGTACTTC. It yields the protein CSAQGLAGDYEQYF.

Many counts were recorded for this clonotype. The genes are TRBV28 and TRBJ1-2; a possible D gene is TRBD1 (6 bases). CDR1 and CDR2 (germline): MDHEN, SYDVKM. V dropped 3 bases and J dropped 6 bases, with 17 bases sitting between them. CDR3 length: 15 amino acids. CDR3 in amino acids: CASSLWGGRENGYTF. The CDR3 bases are TGTGCCAGCAGTTTGTGGGGGGGGCGCGAGAATGGCTACACCTTC.

This clonotype was counted between two and nine times. V gene TRBV3-1 combines with J gene TRBJ2-4, with a tentative D call TRBD1 (5 bases). The CDR3 is 14 residues long. V dropped 0 bases and J dropped 7 bases, with 10 bases sitting between them. Germline CDR1 and CDR2: LGHDT and YNNKEL (reference sequence). For the CDR3, the DNA is TGTGCCAGCAGCCAAGAGGACATAGATAACATTCAGTACTTC. Encoded protein: CASSQEDIDNIQYF.

This clonotype came up once. The J gene is TRBJ2-1, the V gene TRBV6-1, with TRBD2 identical over 13 bases. Germline V CDR1 and CDR2: MNHNS, SASEGT. CDR3 size: 16 residues. J lost 1 base, V lost 6 bases, and 3 bases had no gene match. The CDR3 here is CASRTSGRGSYNEQFF. The CDR3 DNA sequence: TGTGCCAGCAGAACTAGCGGGAGGGGGTCCTACAATGAGCAGTTCTTC.

This clonotype was observed many times. The chain is built from TRBV10-3 and TRBJ2-1; D unclear. The V gene's germline CDR1 is ENHRY and CDR2 SYGVKD. V was clipped by 8 bases and J by 9 bases, with 8 bases between them. CDR3 length: 10 residues. CDR3 in amino acids: CAIPGSEQFF. The DNA for the CDR3 is TGTGCCATCCCTGGATCTGAGCAGTTCTTC.

This clonotype was counted ten times or more. This chain connects TRBV12-3 or TRBV12-4 to TRBJ2-7; D possibly corresponds to TRBD2 (6 bases). The V gene lost 6 bases and the J gene lost 5 bases, with 14 bases spanning the gap. CDR3 length equals 13 residues. This chain's CDR3 is CASRAGRFHEQYF. DNA of the CDR3: TGTGCCAGCAGGGCAGGGAGGTTTCACGAGCAGTACTTC.

This clonotype has a single count. The rearrangement links TRBV7-3 to TRBJ2-1; no reliable D call. The CDR3 is made up of 17 amino acids. V was trimmed by 5 bases and J by 0 bases, leaving 17 bases between them. Germline CDR1 reads SGHTA; CDR2 reads FQGTGA. The CDR3 spells CASSLNSGSYSYNEQFF. The CDR3 DNA is TGTGCCAGCAGCCTTAATAGTGGTTCCTACTCCTACAATGAGCAGTTCTTC. The full variable domain, its missing parts supplied by reference TRBV7-3 and TRBJ2-1, is GAGVSQTPSNKVTEKGKYVELRCDPISGHTALYWYRQSLGQGPEFLIYFQGTGAADDSGLPNDRFFAVRPEGSVSTLKIQRTERGDSAVYLCASSLNSGSYSYNEQFFGPGTRLTVL.

The chain has TRBV5-1 and TRBJ2-2; D is undetermined. The V end was cut by 5 bases, the J end by 7 bases, with 6 bases between. The germline V gene encodes CDR1 SGHRS and CDR2 YFSETQ. CDR3 length equals 11 residues. CDR3 in amino acids: CASRKGGELFF. The CDR3 nucleotides are TGCGCCAGCAGGAAGGGCGGGGAGCTGTTTTTT.

This clonotype was counted many times. This sequence joins TRBV6-1 and TRBJ1-5; a weak D match, TRBD1 (6 bases). Trimming shortened V by 0 bases and J by 6 bases, and 12 bases separated the two germline ends. This CDR3 has 15 residues. Germline V gives CDR1 MNHNS, CDR2 SASEGT. The CDR3 nucleotides are TGTGCCAGCAGTGAAGCCGTCAGGGGTATTCAGCCCCAGCATTTT. Residues: CASSEAVRGIQPQHF.

The J gene is TRBJ1-2, the V gene TRBV25-1; TRBD1 matches at 11 bases. Per the germline V gene, CDR1 is MGHDK and CDR2 is SYGVNS. The CDR3 consists of 15 residues. The V and J ends lost 5 bases and 4 bases, in that order; junction bases with no gene match: 6. CDR3 residues: CASSRSGTGGYGYTF. Written as DNA, the CDR3 is TGTGCCAGCAGTAGAAGCGGGACAGGGGGCTATGGCTACACCTTC.

This clonotype was counted a few times. This rearrangement joins TRBV5-1 to TRBJ1-6; D is possibly TRBD1 (5 bases). CDR1 SGHRS and CDR2 YFSETQ come from the germline V gene. The CDR3 runs 15 residues. The ends were cut back, 0 bases at V and 9 bases at J, with 13 bases in the middle. The CDR3 reads CASSLGGPTGSPLHF. The CDR3 DNA is TGCGCCAGCAGCTTGGGGGGCCCGACGGGTTCACCCCTCCACTTT.

Only a few counts were recorded for this clonotype. The chain is built from TRBV19 and TRBJ1-4; D unclear. V lost 3 bases and J 5 bases, leaving 22 bases between the germline ends. Germline CDR1 is LNHDA and CDR2 is SQIVND (reference sequence). CDR3 length: 18 amino acids. Here the CDR3 reads CASSIYAGGAGKNEKLFF. The CDR3 DNA sequence: TGTGCCAGTAGTATCTATGCTGGTGGCGCCGGGAAAAATGAAAAACTGTTTTTT.